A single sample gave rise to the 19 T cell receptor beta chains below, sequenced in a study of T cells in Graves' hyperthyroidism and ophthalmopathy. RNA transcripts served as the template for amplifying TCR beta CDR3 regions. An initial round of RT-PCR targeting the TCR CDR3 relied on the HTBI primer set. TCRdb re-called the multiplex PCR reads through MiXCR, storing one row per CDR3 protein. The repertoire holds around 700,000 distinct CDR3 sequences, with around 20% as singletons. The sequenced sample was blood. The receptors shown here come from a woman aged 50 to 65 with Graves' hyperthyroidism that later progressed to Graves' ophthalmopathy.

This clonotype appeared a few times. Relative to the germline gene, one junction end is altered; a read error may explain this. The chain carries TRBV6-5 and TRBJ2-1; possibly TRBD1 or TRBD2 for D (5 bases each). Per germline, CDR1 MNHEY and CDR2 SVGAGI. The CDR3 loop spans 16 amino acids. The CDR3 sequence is CASRYSGLGTGNEQFF. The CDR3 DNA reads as TGTGCCAGCAGATACTCCGGCCTGGGGACGGGCAATGAGCAGTTCTTC.

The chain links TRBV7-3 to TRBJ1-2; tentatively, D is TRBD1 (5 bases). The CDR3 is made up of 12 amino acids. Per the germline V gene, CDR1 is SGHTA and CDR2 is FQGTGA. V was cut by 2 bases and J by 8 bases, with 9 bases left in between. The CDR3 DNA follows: TGTGCCAGCAGCTTATCGGGGGTCGGCTACACCTTC. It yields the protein CASSLSGVGYTF.

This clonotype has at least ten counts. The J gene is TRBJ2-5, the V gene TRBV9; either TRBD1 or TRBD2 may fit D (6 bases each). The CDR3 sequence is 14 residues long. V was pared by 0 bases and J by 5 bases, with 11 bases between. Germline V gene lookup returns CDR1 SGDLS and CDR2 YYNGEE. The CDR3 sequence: CASSVAGARETQYF. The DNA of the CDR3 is TGTGCCAGCAGCGTAGCGGGGGCCAGGGAGACCCAGTACTTC.

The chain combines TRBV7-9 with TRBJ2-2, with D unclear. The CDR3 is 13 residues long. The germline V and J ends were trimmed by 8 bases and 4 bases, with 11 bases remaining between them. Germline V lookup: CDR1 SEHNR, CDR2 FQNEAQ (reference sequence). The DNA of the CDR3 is TGTGCCAGCCGTTCAATCGGCACCGGGGAGCTGTTTTTT. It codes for CASRSIGTGELFF.

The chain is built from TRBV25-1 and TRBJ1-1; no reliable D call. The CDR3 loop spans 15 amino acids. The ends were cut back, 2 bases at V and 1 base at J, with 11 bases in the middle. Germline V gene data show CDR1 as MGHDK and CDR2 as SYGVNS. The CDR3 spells CASSERMETNTEAFF. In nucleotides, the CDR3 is TGTGCCAGCAGTGAAAGGATGGAGACGAACACTGAAGCTTTCTTT.

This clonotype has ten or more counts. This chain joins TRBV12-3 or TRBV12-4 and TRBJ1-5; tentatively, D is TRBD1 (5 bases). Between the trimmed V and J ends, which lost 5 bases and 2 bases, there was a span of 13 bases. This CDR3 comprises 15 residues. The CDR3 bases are TGTGCCAGCAGTGGGGCCATCGGTGGCAATCAGCCCCAGCATTTT. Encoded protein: CASSGAIGGNQPQHF.

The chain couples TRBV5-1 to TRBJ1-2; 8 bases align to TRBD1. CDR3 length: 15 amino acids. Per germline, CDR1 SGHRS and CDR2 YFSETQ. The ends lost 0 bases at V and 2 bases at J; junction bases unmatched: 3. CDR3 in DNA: TGCGCCAGCAGCTTGGTGTCAGGGGGCAACTATGGCTACACCTTC. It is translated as CASSLVSGGNYGYTF.

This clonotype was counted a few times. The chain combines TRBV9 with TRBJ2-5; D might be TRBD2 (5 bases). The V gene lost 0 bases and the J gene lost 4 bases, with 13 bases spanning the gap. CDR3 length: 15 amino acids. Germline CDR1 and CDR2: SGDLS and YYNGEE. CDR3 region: CASSVATGKGETQYF. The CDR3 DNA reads TGTGCCAGCAGCGTAGCTACGGGGAAGGGAGAGACCCAGTACTTC.

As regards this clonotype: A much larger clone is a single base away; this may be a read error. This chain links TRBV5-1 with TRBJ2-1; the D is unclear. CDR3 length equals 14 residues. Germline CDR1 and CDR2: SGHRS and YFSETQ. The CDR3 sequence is CASRPSSNYNERFF. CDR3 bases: TGCGCCAGCAGACCCTCCAGCAACTACAATGAGCGGTTCTTC.

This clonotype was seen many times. The CDR3 protein is CASSQLVDGVTDTQYF. CDR3 sequence (DNA): TGTGCCAGCAGCCAACTAGTGGACGGGGTTACAGATACGCAGTATTTT. The V call is TRBV11-2, the J call TRBJ2-3, with a weak D call TRBD2 (5 bases). CDR1 SGHAT and CDR2 FQNNGV come from the germline V gene. This CDR3 region has 16 residues. V was clipped by 5 bases and J by 3 bases, with 18 bases between them.

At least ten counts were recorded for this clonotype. The CDR3 here is CASSPPIRHRNEKLFF. Written as DNA, the CDR3 is TGTGCCAGCTCACCACCCATCCGGCATAGGAATGAAAAACTGTTTTTT. The chain is built from TRBV18 and TRBJ1-4, with D uncertain. Per germline, CDR1 KGHSH and CDR2 LQKENI. This CDR3 has 16 amino acids. V lost 0 bases, J lost 5 bases, and 13 bases lay in between.

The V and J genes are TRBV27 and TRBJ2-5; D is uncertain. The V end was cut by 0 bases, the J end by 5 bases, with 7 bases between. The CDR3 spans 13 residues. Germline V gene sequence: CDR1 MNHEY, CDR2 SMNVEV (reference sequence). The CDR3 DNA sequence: TGTGCCAGCAGTTTATCGACTGGGGAGACCCAGTACTTC. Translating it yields CASSLSTGETQYF.

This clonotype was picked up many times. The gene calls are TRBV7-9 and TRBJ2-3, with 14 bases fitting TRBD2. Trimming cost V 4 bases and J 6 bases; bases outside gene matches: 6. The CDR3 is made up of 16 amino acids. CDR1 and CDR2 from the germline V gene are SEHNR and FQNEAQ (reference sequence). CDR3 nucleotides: TGTGCCAGCAGCTCCCCGACTAGCGGGGGGGTGGATACGCAGTATTTT. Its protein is CASSSPTSGGVDTQYF.

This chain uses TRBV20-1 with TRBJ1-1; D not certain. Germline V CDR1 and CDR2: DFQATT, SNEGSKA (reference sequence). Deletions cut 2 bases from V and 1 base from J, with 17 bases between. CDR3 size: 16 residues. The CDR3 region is CSARLGRLTPNTEAFF. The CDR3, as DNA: TGCAGTGCTAGATTAGGCCGATTAACCCCGAACACTGAAGCTTTCTTT.

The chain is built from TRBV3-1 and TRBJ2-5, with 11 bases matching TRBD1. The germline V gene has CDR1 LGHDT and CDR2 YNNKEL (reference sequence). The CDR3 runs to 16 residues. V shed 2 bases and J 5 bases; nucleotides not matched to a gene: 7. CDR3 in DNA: TGTGCCAGCAGCCAAAGCTGGACAGGGGGCGACGAGACCCAGTACTTC. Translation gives CASSQSWTGGDETQYF.

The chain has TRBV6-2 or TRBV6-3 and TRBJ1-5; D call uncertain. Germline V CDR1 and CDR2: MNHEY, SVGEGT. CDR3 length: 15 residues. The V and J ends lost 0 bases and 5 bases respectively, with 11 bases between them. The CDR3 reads CASSYSSDRDQPQHF. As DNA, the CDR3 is TGTGCCAGCAGTTACTCGAGTGACCGAGATCAGCCCCAGCATTTT.

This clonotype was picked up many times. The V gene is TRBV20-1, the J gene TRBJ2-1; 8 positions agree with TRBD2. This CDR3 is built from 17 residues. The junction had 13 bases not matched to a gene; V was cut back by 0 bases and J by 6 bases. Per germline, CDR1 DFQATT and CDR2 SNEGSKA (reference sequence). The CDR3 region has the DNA TGCAGTGCTAGAGATCCCTTCGCCGGGGGGGCTTTCAATGAGCAGTTCTTC. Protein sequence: CSARDPFAGGAFNEQFF.

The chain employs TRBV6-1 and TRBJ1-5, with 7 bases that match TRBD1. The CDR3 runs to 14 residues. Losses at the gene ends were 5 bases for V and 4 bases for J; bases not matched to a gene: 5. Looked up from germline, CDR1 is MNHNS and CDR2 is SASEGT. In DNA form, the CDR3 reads TGTGCCAGCAGTATACAGGGGTCAAATCAGCCCCAGCATTTT. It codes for CASSIQGSNQPQHF.

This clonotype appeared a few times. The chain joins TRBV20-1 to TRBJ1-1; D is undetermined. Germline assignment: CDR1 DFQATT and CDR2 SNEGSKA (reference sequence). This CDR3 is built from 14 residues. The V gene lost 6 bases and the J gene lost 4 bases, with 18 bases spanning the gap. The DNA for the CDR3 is TGCAGTGCCATTCCGTTAGACGTGGGCACTGAAGCTTTCTTT. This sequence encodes CSAIPLDVGTEAFF.